Listed below are T cell receptor beta chains from one sample, sequenced in a study of T cell repertoires in ileal Crohn's disease. Produced via immunoSEQ multiplex PCR; TCRdb's table is partial and in-frame only. The data contain roughly 2,400 clones, about 67% of them singletons. Sequencing input: ileal tissue. Every receptor here comes from an adult with Crohn's disease. The CDR3 runs from the conserved cysteine through the conserved F or W. The D gene is left open where the match is weak.

d_call v_call cdr3_aa
NA TRBV20-1 CSAGTQETQYF
NA TRBV6-6 CASSYSPVQDTEAFF
NA TRBV19 CASSTGRPTDTQYF
TRBD1 TRBV10-2 CASRDRAAGELFF
NA TRBV5-1 CASSFAGNTEAFF
NA TRBV29-1 CSVDPHYGYTF
NA TRBV11-2 CASSLGLDSTDTQYF
NA TRBV9 CASSVASTGYEQYF
TRBD2 TRBV5-1 CASSAAGGDNEQFF
NA TRBV6-1 CASSENGLRQSYGYTF
NA TRBV11-2 CASSQDSSSYNEQFF
TRBD1 TRBV29-1 CSVEKGQGGYGYTF
TRBD1 TRBV30 CAWSPGGWNEQYF
NA TRBV25-1 CASSFDSLLSGYTF
NA TRBV11-2 CASSLVGSSGEQYF
NA TRBV11-3 CASSLFGGSKETQYF
TRBD2 TRBV7-3 CASSISGTPYNEQFF
TRBD1 TRBV11-2 CASSFGGTGVDTQYF
NA TRBV21-1 CASTTTGRDDEQYF
NA TRBV30 CAWSSGEGTQYF
TRBD1 TRBV11-3 CASRGGGNEQFF
TRBD2 TRBV2 CASMLAGAVETQYF
NA TRBV29-1 CSVGLLGSSYEQYF
NA TRBV7-8 CASSPRDGGITDTQYF
NA TRBV2 CASSVSGLKAIYF
NA TRBV19 CASVSGVYGYTF
TRBD1 TRBV6-6 CASSPQGAGTGELFF
NA TRBV5-4 CASSPWNSPYEQYF
NA TRBV7-2 CASSLPKTAGTGELFF
NA TRBV4-2 CASSTRDNSPLHF
TRBD2 TRBV13 CASSLGAGAGNEQFF
NA TRBV29-1 CSVSSGQGRWDTQYF
TRBD2 TRBV7-9 CASSLAGSGGHNEQFF
NA TRBV4-1 CASSQDLPRRDINQPQHF
NA TRBV7-9 CASSPYPREQFF
NA TRBV30 CAWSVNEKLFF
NA TRBV19 CASRISGDTQYF
NA TRBV12-5 CASGIGVNQPQHF
NA TRBV9 CASSVAGLNTGELFF
NA TRBV5-8 CASSLGAEYGYTF
TRBD1 TRBV4-2 CASSPGGAGGFYGYTF
NA TRBV7-2 CASSLGGRATEAFF
NA TRBV29-1 CSVGSSYNSPLHF
NA TRBV5-1 CASSPLDRYEQYF
NA TRBV7-8 CASSPRQGGVDTQYF
TRBD1 TRBV9 CASSVTGGSGYTF